The rows below give T cell receptor beta chains drawn from one sample of a study of Ad26.COV2.S vaccination and SARS-CoV-2 variants. This table comes from immunoSEQ multiplex PCR, and its TCRdb copy is limited to in-frame clones, with some not included. Among fewer than 100,000 clones listed, less than 85% were seen once. The sequencing used peripheral blood, collected after recovery from COVID-19. These receptors all come from a human donor who had recovered from COVID-19. CDR3s include the opening cysteine and the closing phenylalanine or tryptophan. D genes are given only for firm matches. Some rows have no size entry. The others give once, few or many, or a class for an expanded clone.

TGTGCCAGCAGTGACAGGACAGGGGCCTACGAGCAGTACTTC,CASSDRTGAYEQYF,TRBJ2-7,-,TRBV28,TRBD1
TGTGCCAGCAGCGTAGGGCTCCGGGAGGATGAAAAACTGTTTTTT,CASSVGLREDEKLFF,TRBJ1-4,-,TRBV9,-
TGTGCCAGCAGCCAAGGGCGTCCAGGTCGAAATGAAAAACTGTTTTTT,CASSQGRPGRNEKLFF,TRBJ1-4,-,TRBV3-1/TRBV3-2,-
TGCAGCTCTGGTAGGAGTTCAGACACTGAAGCTTTCTTT,CSSGRSSDTEAFF,TRBJ1-1,once,TRBV29-1,-
TGTGCCAGTAGTACCCGGACTAGCGGGACTAGCACAGATACGCAGTATTTT,CASSTRTSGTSTDTQYF,TRBJ2-3,-,TRBV19,TRBD2
TGTGCCAGCAGTGAAGCCTACTACGCTTTCTTT,CASSEAYYAFF,TRBJ1-1,few,TRBV25-1,-
TGTGCCAGCAAAGGGACACTCATCTACGAGCAGTACTTC,CASKGTLIYEQYF,TRBJ2-7,once,TRBV28,-
TGCAGTGCGAGAGACAGGCAGTCCCAGCATTTT,CSARDRQSQHF,TRBJ1-5,-,TRBV20-1,-
TGTGCCAGCAGCCAAGAGGGCACTGAAGCTTTCTTT,CASSQEGTEAFF,TRBJ1-1,-,TRBV3-1/TRBV3-2,-
TGTGCCAGCGGCTTAGGGACTAGAGGCTACAATGAGCAGTTCTTC,CASGLGTRGYNEQFF,TRBJ2-1,-,TRBV28,TRBD2
TGTGCCACCAGTGATCCGCCTGGGGCGGGAGAACCTTACAATGAGCAGTTCTTC,CATSDPPGAGEPYNEQFF,TRBJ2-1,-,TRBV24-1,TRBD2
TGTGCCAGCAGTGAAGTCTGGGGGCGGCCCGAAAGGCCCTACGAGCAGTACTTC,CASSEVWGRPERPYEQYF,TRBJ2-7,once,TRBV6-1,-
TGTGCCAGCAGCTTGGGTACTACCCAGGCCTACGAGCAGTACTTC,CASSLGTTQAYEQYF,TRBJ2-7,-,TRBV5-4,-
TGTGCCAGCCCCGCACCGAACACCGGGGAGCTGTTTTTT,CASPAPNTGELFF,TRBJ2-2,-,TRBV28,-
TGCAGCGTTGAAGGGCTAGCGGGAGGAAACTACAATGAGCAGTTCTTC,CSVEGLAGGNYNEQFF,TRBJ2-1,-,TRBV29-1,TRBD2
TGCGCCAGCAGCCAAGAACCCGCCCTAAGGTCGGAAGCTTTCTTT,CASSQEPALRSEAFF,TRBJ1-1,-,TRBV4-1,-
TGTGCCAGCAGCGTTCGCTGGGGACAGCCTTTGGATGAGCAGTTCTTC,CASSVRWGQPLDEQFF,TRBJ2-1,-,TRBV9,TRBD1
TGTGCCAGCAGCATTGTCGGGGGCACCGGGGAGCTGTTTTTT,CASSIVGGTGELFF,TRBJ2-2,-,TRBV7-9,-
TGCGCCAGCAGCTGGGGTCGCCCCCCAGGTGAAGCTTTCTTT,CASSWGRPPGEAFF,TRBJ1-1,-,TRBV5-1,-
TGTGCCAGCAGCTTAATAGCGGGCTCTTCCTACGAGCAGTACTTC,CASSLIAGSSYEQYF,TRBJ2-7,-,TRBV7-3,TRBD2
TGTGCCAGCAGTTCACAGTACGAGCAGTACTTC,CASSSQYEQYF,TRBJ2-7,many,TRBV27,-
TGTGCCAGCAGCCAAGGCGGTCGCAATCAGCCCCAGCATTTT,CASSQGGRNQPQHF,TRBJ1-5,-,TRBV3-1/TRBV3-2,-
TGTGCCAGTAGGGGGGACGTCCGGAAATACAATGAGCAGTTCTTC,CASRGDVRKYNEQFF,TRBJ2-1,few,TRBV19,-
TGTGCCAGCAGCTTAACTTCTCGGCTAGCGGGAGGCAGTTACAATGAGCAGTTCTTC,CASSLTSRLAGGSYNEQFF,TRBJ2-1,-,TRBV7-3,TRBD2
TGTGCCAGCAGCCCGAGACTAGCAGGGACCAAAAACGAGCAGTACTTC,CASSPRLAGTKNEQYF,TRBJ2-7,-,TRBV9,TRBD2
TGTGCCAGCAGTTTAGGACGGAGCTCCTACGAGCAGTACTTC,CASSLGRSSYEQYF,TRBJ2-7,-,TRBV28,-
TGTGCCAGTAGTATTCAGTACAGGCTCTATGGCTACACCTTC,CASSIQYRLYGYTF,TRBJ1-2,-,TRBV19,-
TGCAGCGCCTGGGGGGTAGCGGGAGGGCCTGGGTCCTACGAGCAGTACTTC,CSAWGVAGGPGSYEQYF,TRBJ2-7,-,TRBV29-1,TRBD2
TGTGCCAGCAGCCGCGACAGGGGAGGAGAGACCCAGTACTTC,CASSRDRGGETQYF,TRBJ2-5,-,TRBV7-9,TRBD1
TGTGCCAGCAGTGACTCGACAAACACTGAAGCTTTCTTT,CASSDSTNTEAFF,TRBJ1-1,-,TRBV6-4,-
TGTGCCAGCAAGCTGACAACTAACTCCTACGAGCAGTACTTC,CASKLTTNSYEQYF,TRBJ2-7,medium-sized,TRBV27,-
TGTGCCAGCAGCCTTATAGCAGATGAGCAGTTCTTC,CASSLIADEQFF,TRBJ2-1,-,TRBV5-4,-
TGTGCCAGCAGCAAAGGACAGCTCTACGAGCAGTACTTC,CASSKGQLYEQYF,TRBJ2-7,many,TRBV28,-
TGTGCCAGCTCACTTGACAGGGGGGTGGACAATGAGCAGTTCTTC,CASSLDRGVDNEQFF,TRBJ2-1,-,TRBV18,TRBD1
TGTGCCAGCAGTTACAGACAGGGCGGCACCGGGGAGCTGTTTTTT,CASSYRQGGTGELFF,TRBJ2-2,-,TRBV6-2/TRBV6-3,TRBD1
TGTGCCAGTACCAGGACAGGGCAATATGGCTACACCTTC,CASTRTGQYGYTF,TRBJ1-2,-,TRBV19,TRBD1
TGTGCCACCAGCAGAGAGGCGGCTAGCTTGCAGACCCAGTACTTC,CATSREAASLQTQYF,TRBJ2-5,-,TRBV15,-
TGTGCCAGCAAGCCACGGGACCAAGAGACCCAGTACTTC,CASKPRDQETQYF,TRBJ2-5,-,TRBV5-4,-
TGTGCCAGCAGCTTGCTATCTGATAGCAATCAGCCCCAGCATTTT,CASSLLSDSNQPQHF,TRBJ1-5,few,TRBV5-5,-
TGTGCCAGCAGCTTGTGGTTGCAAGAGACCCAGTACTTC,CASSLWLQETQYF,TRBJ2-5,-,TRBV5-8,-
TGTGCCAGCAGCCACGGACAGGGGGCGCAAGGGACCGGGGAGCTGTTTTTT,CASSHGQGAQGTGELFF,TRBJ2-2,-,TRBV4-2,TRBD1
TGTGCCAGCAGCCCCGTGCGGGCAGGGGCTTCTGGAAACACCATATATTTT,CASSPVRAGASGNTIYF,TRBJ1-3,once,TRBV14,-
TGTGCCAGCAGCTCCCGACTAGCGGGAGGAGCGAATGAGCAGTTCTTC,CASSSRLAGGANEQFF,TRBJ2-1,once,TRBV7-2,TRBD2
TGTGCCAGCAGCCCCCTATCGAGGAACACTGAAGCTTTCTTT,CASSPLSRNTEAFF,TRBJ1-1,few,TRBV14,-
TGTGCCAGCAGTTACGCGGGAGGTTTGGGCTACGAGCAGTACTTC,CASSYAGGLGYEQYF,TRBJ2-7,-,TRBV6-5,TRBD2
TGTGCCAGCAGTTTCCCCGGGTCTGGGGGAGGAAAACTGTTTTTT,CASSFPGSGGGKLFF,TRBJ1-4,-,TRBV28,-
TGTGCCAGCAGCCCCGGGACAGGAGCCTACGAGCAGTACTTC,CASSPGTGAYEQYF,TRBJ2-7,-,TRBV7-8,TRBD1
TGTGCCAGCAGTTTAAACAGGGCTGAGAGTAATTCACCCCTCCACTTT,CASSLNRAESNSPLHF,TRBJ1-6,-,TRBV27,-